This TCR beta chain was recorded in a study of blood T cell repertoires in COVID-19. The data were produced by immunoSEQ multiplex PCR, yet TCRdb's version contains in-frame clones alone and is incomplete. The sample lists approximately 200,000 clones, 85% occurring once. The V gene lost 6 bases and the J gene lost 7 bases, with 21 bases spanning the gap. Germline-derived CDR1 and CDR2 are MGHDK and SYGVNS. CDR3 length: 16 residues. The TCR comes from a man aged 40-50 years with acute or convalescent COVID-19. Sequencing was performed on peripheral blood. The chain combines TRBV25-1 with TRBJ2-2, with a tentative D call TRBD2 (7 bases). The CDR3 DNA follows: TGTGCCAGCAGGAGGGGGGGACACCCGGCCATCGGGGAGCTGTTTTTT. Translation gives CASRRGGHPAIGELFF.